The present entry profiles one TCR beta chain with its context. The antigen is unknown. Method: immunoSEQ multiplex PCR; TCRdb's copy keeps in-frame clones and lacks some. The sample has some 90,000 clones, 90% seen once; the top ten hold over 12%. This sample is drawn from a study of siplizumab effects on memory and regulatory T cells. Overall study results and limits: Proliferating CD4+ or CD8+ clones, roughly 75-95% of them, lacked an assignable naive or memory phenotype. Proliferating Tregs in siplizumab cultures were never verified as suppressive. Alloreactive sequences from unstimulated CD4+ memory cells fell significantly with siplizumab.

V was trimmed by 0 bases and J by 6 bases, leaving 7 bases between them. CDR1 and CDR2 (germline): SGDLS, YYNGEE. The CDR3 length is 13 residues. V is TRBV9 and J is TRBJ2-1; D is unclear. The sample consisted of CD4+ T cells sorted from blood. The sequence was collected from a human donor in good health. Written as DNA, the CDR3 is TGTGCCAGCAGCGTAGCCGAACGCAATGAGCAGTTCTTC. Protein product: CASSVAERNEQFF.